The 12 T cell receptor beta chains in this list originate from one sample, sequenced in a study of technical replicates of blood from a handful of donors. TCRdb keeps only in-frame clones here, not all; method: immunoSEQ multiplex PCR. The sample records approximately 73,000 clones, 96% being singletons. Sequencing was done on a sample of T cells isolated from PBMCs. All receptors come from a human donor in good health.

The genes are TRBV10-3 and TRBJ1-2; D is undetermined. The V gene's germline CDR1 is ENHRY and CDR2 SYGVKD. CDR3 length: 13 residues. Trimming removed 7 bases from V and 0 bases from J, with 9 bases in between. CDR3 in DNA: TGTGCCATCACCGACAATGCTAACTATGGCTACACCTTC. Amino acids: CAITDNANYGYTF.

This chain connects TRBV7-6 to TRBJ2-4; a weak D match, TRBD2 (5 bases). The CDR3 has 14 amino acids. V lost 3 bases to trimming and J lost 7 bases, with 13 bases between them. CDR1 SGHVS and CDR2 FNYEAQ come from the germline V gene. DNA for the CDR3: TGTGCCAGCAGCTTGCCGGGGTGGGAGAACATTCAGTACTTC. Translating it yields CASSLPGWENIQYF.

V and J are TRBV18 and TRBJ1-2; D ambiguous. From germline, CDR1 is KGHSH and CDR2 LQKENI. Trimming took 2 bases from V and 5 from J, leaving 15 bases between them. This CDR3 has 15 residues. CDR3: CASSPTEVAIYGYTF. The CDR3 nucleotides read TGTGCCAGCTCACCAACGGAGGTAGCTATTTATGGCTACACCTTC.

This chain uses TRBV4-1 with TRBJ1-4, with 12 bases matching TRBD1. Germline lookup yields CDR1 MGHRA and CDR2 YSYEKL. The CDR3 extends over 17 amino acids. J was trimmed by 7 bases and V by 10 bases; bases with no gene match: 16. The CDR3 is CATERGQGAGRGEKLFF. As DNA, the CDR3 is TGCGCCACCGAAAGGGGACAGGGGGCCGGAAGAGGTGAAAAACTGTTTTTT.

The chain links TRBV9 to TRBJ1-1; 8 bases match TRBD1. This CDR3 comprises 13 residues. Germline-derived CDR1 and CDR2 are SGDLS and YYNGEE. The ends lost 9 bases at V and 2 bases at J; junction bases unmatched: 6. The CDR3 here is CAINRGRNTEAFF. The CDR3 nucleotides are TGTGCCATCAACAGGGGGAGAAACACTGAAGCTTTCTTT.

The V and J genes are TRBV5-4 and TRBJ1-5; TRBD1 agrees at 8 bases. There are 13 residues in the CDR3. The germline V gene has CDR1 SGHNT and CDR2 YYREEE (reference sequence). V lost 5 bases and J lost 8; bases outside the gene matches: 6. In nucleotides, the CDR3 is TGTGCCAGCAGTTACGACAGGGGAGAGCCCCAGCATTTT. Amino acids: CASSYDRGEPQHF. The whole variable domain, filled in from reference TRBV5-4 and TRBJ1-5, reads ETGVTQSPTHLIKTRGQQVTLRCSSQSGHNTVSWYQQALGQGPQFIFQYYREEENGRGNFPPRFSGLQFPNYSSELNVNALELDDSALYLCASSYDRGEPQHFGDGTRLSIL.

This chain connects TRBV9 to TRBJ2-3; a weak D match, TRBD2 (5 bases). V lost 0 bases and J lost 0, with 8 bases in between. The CDR3 runs 15 residues. Germline CDR1 is SGDLS and CDR2 is YYNGEE. CDR3 sequence reads: CASSVDEGSTDTQYF. For the CDR3, the DNA is TGTGCCAGCAGCGTAGATGAGGGTAGCACAGATACGCAGTATTTT.

The V call is TRBV6-5, the J call TRBJ2-7; TRBD1 matches 10 bases. Losses at the gene ends were 0 bases for V and 3 bases for J; bases not matched to a gene: 5. CDR3 length: 16 amino acids. CDR1 MNHEY and CDR2 SVGAGI come from the germline V gene. CDR3 sequence (DNA): TGTGCCAGCAGTTACTCGACAGGGGGCGTCAGCTACGAGCAGTACTTC. Translating gives CASSYSTGGVSYEQYF.

V gene TRBV9 combines with J gene TRBJ2-7, with TRBD2 as a possible D gene (6 bases). Germline V gene data show CDR1 as SGDLS and CDR2 as YYNGEE. Trimming pared 0 bases from V and 4 bases from J, leaving 11 bases between. The CDR3 spans 14 residues. DNA for the CDR3: TGTGCCAGCAGCGTAGCCGGGAGCAAGTACGAGCAGTACTTC. This encodes CASSVAGSKYEQYF.

This chain joins TRBV5-5 and TRBJ1-5, with D perhaps matching TRBD1 (6 bases). V gave up 4 bases and J gave up 0 bases, with 14 bases separating them. CDR1 is SGHKS and CDR2 is YYEKEE in the germline V gene (reference sequence). The CDR3 has 16 residues. The CDR3 here is CASSASGAYSNQPQHF. CDR3 DNA: TGTGCCAGCAGCGCCTCAGGGGCCTATAGCAATCAGCCCCAGCATTTT. Complete variable domain (other parts from reference TRBV5-5 and TRBJ1-5): DAGVTQSPTHLIKTRGQQVTLRCSPISGHKSVSWYQQVLGQGPQFIFQYYEKEERGRGNFPDRFSARQFPNYSSELNVNALLLGDSALYLCASSASGAYSNQPQHFGDGTRLSIL.

The rearrangement joins TRBV19 to TRBJ2-3; D call uncertain. Germline CDR1 and CDR2: LNHDA and SQIVND (reference sequence). V was trimmed by 5 bases and J by 1 base, leaving 10 bases between them. The CDR3 covers 14 residues. The CDR3, as DNA: TGTGCCAGTAGTTCTATTCACGGCACAGATACGCAGTATTTT. Translated: CASSSIHGTDTQYF.

CDR3: CASSRDRGGYTF. In DNA, the CDR3 is TGTGCCAGCAGCCGGGACAGGGGTGGCTACACCTTC. The chain has TRBV11-3 and TRBJ1-2; TRBD1 aligns across 10 bases. Germline V gene lookup returns CDR1 SGHNT and CDR2 YENEEA. Trimming took 5 bases from V and 7 from J; bases not matched to a gene: 1. The CDR3 loop spans 12 amino acids. Based on the CDR3 plus reference TRBV11-3 and TRBJ1-2, the full variable domain is EAGVVQSPRYKIIEKKQPVAFWCNPISGHNTLYWYLQNLGQGPELLIRYENEEAVDDSQLPKDRFSAERLKGVDSTLKIQPAELGDSAVYLCASSRDRGGYTFGSGTRLTVV.